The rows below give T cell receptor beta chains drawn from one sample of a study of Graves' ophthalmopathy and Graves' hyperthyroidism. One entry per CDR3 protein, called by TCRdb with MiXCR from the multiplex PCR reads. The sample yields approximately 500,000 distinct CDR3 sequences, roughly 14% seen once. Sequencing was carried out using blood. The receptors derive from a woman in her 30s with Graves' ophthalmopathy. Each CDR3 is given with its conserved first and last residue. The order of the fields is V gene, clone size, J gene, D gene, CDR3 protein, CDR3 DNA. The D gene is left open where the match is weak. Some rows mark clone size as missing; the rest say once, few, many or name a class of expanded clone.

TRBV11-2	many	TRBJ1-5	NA	CASSLERSQPQHF	TGTGCCAGCAGCTTAGAACGCAGTCAGCCCCAGCATTTT
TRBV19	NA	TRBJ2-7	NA	CASGYRDEQYF	TGTGCCAGTGGCTACAGGGACGAGCAGTACTTC
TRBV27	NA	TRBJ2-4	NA	CASLSEGGRRGGIKYF	TGTGCCAGCCTCTCAGAGGGCGGTCGGCGGGGTGGGATTAAGTACTTC
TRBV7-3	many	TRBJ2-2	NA	CASSLSPESGELFF	TGTGCCAGCAGCTTATCGCCAGAATCCGGGGAGCTGTTTTTT
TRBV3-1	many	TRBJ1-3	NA	CASSPEYRDIF	TGTGCCAGCAGCCCCGAATACAGGGACATCTTT
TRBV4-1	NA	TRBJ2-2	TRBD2	CASSLAGGPGGELFF	TGCGCCAGCAGCCTAGCGGGGGGGCCCGGCGGGGAGCTGTTTTTT
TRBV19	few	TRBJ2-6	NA	CASTQGYGTGANVLTF	TGTGCCAGTACCCAGGGATATGGGACTGGGGCCAACGTCCTGACTTTC
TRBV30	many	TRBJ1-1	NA	CAWRTNTEAFF	TGTGCCTGGAGGACGAACACTGAAGCTTTCTTT
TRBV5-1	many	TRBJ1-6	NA	CASSLAGRLVGSPLHF	TGCGCCAGCAGCTTGGCGGGTCGGCTAGTCGGTTCACCCCTCCACTTT
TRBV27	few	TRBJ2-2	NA	CASSLDFRPGELFF	TGTGCCAGCAGTTTAGACTTCCGCCCAGGGGAGCTGTTTTTT
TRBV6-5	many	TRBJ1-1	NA	CASSYEGQNTEAFF	TGTGCCAGCAGTTACGAGGGACAGAACACTGAAGCTTTCTTT
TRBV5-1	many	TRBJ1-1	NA	CASSPGSGETEAFF	TGCGCCAGCAGCCCAGGGTCGGGTGAGACTGAAGCTTTCTTT
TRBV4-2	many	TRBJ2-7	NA	CASSQGGGYEQYF	TGTGCCAGCAGCCAAGGAGGCGGATACGAGCAGTACTTC
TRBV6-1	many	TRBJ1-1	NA	CASSEWQINTEAFF	TGTGCCAGCAGTGAATGGCAGATCAACACTGAAGCTTTCTTT
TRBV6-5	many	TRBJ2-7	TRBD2	CASRTGLAGANEQYF	TGTGCCAGCAGGACGGGACTAGCGGGGGCAAACGAGCAGTACTTC
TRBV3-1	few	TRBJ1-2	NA	CASSQILRGGYGYTF	TGTGCCAGCAGCCAAATATTGAGGGGTGGCTATGGCTACACCTTC
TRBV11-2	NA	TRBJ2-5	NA	CASSLGASPQETQYF	TGTGCCAGCAGCTTAGGCGCAAGCCCACAAGAGACCCAGTACTTC
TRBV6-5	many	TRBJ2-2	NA	CASSYGIGGELFF	TGTGCCAGCAGTTACGGAATAGGCGGGGAGCTGTTTTTT
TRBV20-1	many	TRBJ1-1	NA	CSTRGVRQVRNEAFF	TGCAGTACTAGGGGAGTACGTCAGGTACGAAATGAAGCTTTCTTT
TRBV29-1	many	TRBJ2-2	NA	CSVEWFGELFF	TGCAGCGTTGAATGGTTCGGGGAGCTGTTTTTT
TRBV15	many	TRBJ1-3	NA	CATSRDKSSGNTIYF	TGTGCCACCAGCAGAGATAAGAGCTCTGGAAACACCATATATTTT
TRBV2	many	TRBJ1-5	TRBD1	CASSEARQGNQPQHF	TGTGCCAGCAGTGAAGCCCGACAGGGTAATCAGCCCCAGCATTTT
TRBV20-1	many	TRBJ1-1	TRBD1	CSARDRAKNTEAFF	TGCAGTGCTCGTGACAGGGCGAAGAACACTGAAGCTTTCTTT
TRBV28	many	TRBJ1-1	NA	CASSFLSYGATRDTEAFF	TGTGCCAGCAGTTTCCTCAGCTATGGGGCAACCCGTGACACTGAAGCTTTCTTT
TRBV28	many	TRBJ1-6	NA	CASSPEGSRNSPLHF	TGTGCCAGCAGTCCCGAGGGGAGTCGGAATTCACCCCTCCACTTT
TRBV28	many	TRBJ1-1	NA	CASSFHGQGTLKPNTEALF	TGTGCCAGCAGTTTCCATGGGCAGGGAACCCTCAAACCGAACACTGAAGCTCTCTTT
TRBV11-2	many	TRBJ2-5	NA	CASSLFPVRGYQETQYF	TGTGCCAGCAGCTTATTCCCCGTACGAGGGTACCAAGAGACCCAGTACTTC
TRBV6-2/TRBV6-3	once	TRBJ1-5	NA	CASRMDSHQPQHF	TGTGCCAGCAGGATGGACAGCCATCAGCCCCAGCATTTT
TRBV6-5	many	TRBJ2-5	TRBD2	CASSYSRAGGRETQYF	TGTGCCAGCAGTTACTCCAGAGCGGGGGGGCGGGAGACCCAGTACTTC
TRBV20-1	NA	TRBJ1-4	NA	CSELANEKLFF	TGCAGTGAATTGGCTAATGAAAAACTGTTTTTT
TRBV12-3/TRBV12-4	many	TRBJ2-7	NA	CASSMPPGKDEQYF	TGTGCCAGCTCTATGCCGCCAGGGAAAGACGAGCAGTACTTC
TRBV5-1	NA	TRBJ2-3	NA	CASSLGGYRTDTQYF	TGCGCCAGCAGCTTGGGTGGGTATCGCACAGATACGCAGTATTTT
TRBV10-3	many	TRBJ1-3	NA	CAISRPLRDTIYF	TGTGCCATCTCTCGACCTTTGAGGGACACCATATATTTT
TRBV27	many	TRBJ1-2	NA	CASREQGYGYTF	TGTGCCAGCAGAGAACAGGGCTATGGCTACACCTTC
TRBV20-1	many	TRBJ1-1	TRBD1	CSAEGQKNTEAFF	TGCAGTGCGGAGGGACAGAAGAACACTGAAGCTTTCTTT
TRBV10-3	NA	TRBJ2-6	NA	CAISEPGARANVLTF	TGTGCCATCAGTGAACCGGGGGCAAGGGCCAACGTCCTGACTTTC
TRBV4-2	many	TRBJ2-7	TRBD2	CASSQDLGLEAEQYF	TGTGCCAGCAGCCAAGATCTGGGACTAGAAGCCGAGCAGTACTTC
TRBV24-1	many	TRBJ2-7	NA	CATSDPGTNEQYF	TGTGCCACCAGTGACCCCGGGACAAACGAGCAGTACTTC
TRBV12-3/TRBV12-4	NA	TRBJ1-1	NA	CASSLRAMNTEAFF	TGTGCCAGCAGTTTGAGGGCCATGAACACTGAAGCTTTCTTT
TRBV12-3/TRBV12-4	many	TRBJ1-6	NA	CASSKSSYNSPLHF	TGTGCCAGCAGTAAAAGCTCCTATAATTCACCCCTCCACTTT
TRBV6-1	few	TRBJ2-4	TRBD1	CASRQGQGRAKNIQYF	TGTGCCAGCAGGCAGGGACAGGGACGAGCCAAAAACATTCAGTACTTC
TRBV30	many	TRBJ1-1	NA	CAWRENTEAFF	TGTGCCTGGAGAGAGAACACTGAAGCTTTCTTT
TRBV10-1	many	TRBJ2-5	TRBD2	CASSDPRTSGQETQYF	TGCGCCAGCAGTGACCCCAGGACTAGCGGACAAGAGACCCAGTACTTC
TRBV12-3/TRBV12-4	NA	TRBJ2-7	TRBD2	CASSILGTSFSYEQYF	TGTGCCAGCAGTATCCTCGGGACTAGCTTTTCCTACGAGCAGTACTTC
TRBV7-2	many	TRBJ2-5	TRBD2	CASSFYTSGQETQYF	TGTGCCAGCAGCTTTTATACTAGCGGACAAGAGACCCAGTACTTC
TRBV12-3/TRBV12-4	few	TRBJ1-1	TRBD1	CASRHTGALNTEAFF	TGTGCCAGCAGACACACAGGGGCGTTGAACACTGAAGCTTTCTTT
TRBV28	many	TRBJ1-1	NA	CASKEGTDTEAFF	TGTGCCAGTAAGGAAGGGACCGACACTGAAGCTTTCTTT
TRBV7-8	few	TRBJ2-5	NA	CASSLAGRVEETQYF	TGTGCCAGCAGCTTAGCGGGGCGGGTGGAAGAGACCCAGTACTTC
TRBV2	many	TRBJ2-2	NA	CASSGGAKDTGELFF	TGTGCCAGCAGTGGAGGGGCGAAGGACACCGGGGAGCTGTTTTTT